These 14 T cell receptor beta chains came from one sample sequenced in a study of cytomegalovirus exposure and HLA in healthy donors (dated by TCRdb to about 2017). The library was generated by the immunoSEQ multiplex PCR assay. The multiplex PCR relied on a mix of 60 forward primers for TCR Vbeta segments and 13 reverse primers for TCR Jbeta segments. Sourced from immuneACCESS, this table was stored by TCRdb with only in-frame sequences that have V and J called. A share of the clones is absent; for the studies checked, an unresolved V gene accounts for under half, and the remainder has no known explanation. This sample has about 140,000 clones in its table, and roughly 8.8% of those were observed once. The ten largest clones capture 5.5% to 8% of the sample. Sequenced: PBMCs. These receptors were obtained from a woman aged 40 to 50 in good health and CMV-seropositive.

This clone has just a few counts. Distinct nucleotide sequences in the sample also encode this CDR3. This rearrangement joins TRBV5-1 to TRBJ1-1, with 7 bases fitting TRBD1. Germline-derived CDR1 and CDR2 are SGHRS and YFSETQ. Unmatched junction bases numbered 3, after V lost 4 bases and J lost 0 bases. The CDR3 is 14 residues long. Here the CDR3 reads CASSLTGLNTEAFF. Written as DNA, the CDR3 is TGCGCCAGCAGCCTGACAGGGTTGAACACTGAAGCTTTCTTT.

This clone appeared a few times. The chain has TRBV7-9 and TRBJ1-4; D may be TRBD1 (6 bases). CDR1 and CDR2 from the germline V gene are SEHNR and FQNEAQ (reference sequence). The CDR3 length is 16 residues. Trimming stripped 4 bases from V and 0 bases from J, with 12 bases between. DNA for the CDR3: TGTGCCAGCAGCTGGGACGCAGGGGCAACTAATGAAAAACTGTTTTTT. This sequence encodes CASSWDAGATNEKLFF.

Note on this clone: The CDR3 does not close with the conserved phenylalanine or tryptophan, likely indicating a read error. For the CDR3, the DNA is TGCGCCAGCAGCCAAGGCATGGGGGACTGGAGCACTGAAGCTTTCGTT. Protein sequence: CASSQGMGDWSTEAFV. The chain couples TRBV4-1 to TRBJ1-1; D possibly corresponds to TRBD1 (5 bases). CDR3 length: 16 amino acids. V dropped 1 base and J dropped 4 bases, with 16 bases sitting between them. Germline V gives CDR1 MGHRA, CDR2 YSYEKL.

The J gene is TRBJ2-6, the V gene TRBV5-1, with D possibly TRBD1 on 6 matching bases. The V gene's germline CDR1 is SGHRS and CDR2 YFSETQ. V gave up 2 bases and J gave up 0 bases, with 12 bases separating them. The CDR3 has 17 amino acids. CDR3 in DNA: TGCGCCAGCAGCTTTAGAGGGGACACCTCTGGGGCCAACGTCCTGACTTTC. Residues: CASSFRGDTSGANVLTF. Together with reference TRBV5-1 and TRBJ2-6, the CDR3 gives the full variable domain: KAGVTQTPRYLIKTRGQQVTLSCSPISGHRSVSWYQQTPGQGLQFLFEYFSETQRNKGNFPGRFSGRQFSNSRSEMNVSTLELGDSALYLCASSFRGDTSGANVLTFGAGSRLTVL.

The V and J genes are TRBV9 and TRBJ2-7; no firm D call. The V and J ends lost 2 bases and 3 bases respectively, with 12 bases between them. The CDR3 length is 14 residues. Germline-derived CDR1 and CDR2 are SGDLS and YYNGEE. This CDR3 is CASSVGLYGYEQYF. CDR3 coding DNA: TGTGCCAGCAGCGTGGGCCTGTATGGCTACGAGCAGTACTTC.

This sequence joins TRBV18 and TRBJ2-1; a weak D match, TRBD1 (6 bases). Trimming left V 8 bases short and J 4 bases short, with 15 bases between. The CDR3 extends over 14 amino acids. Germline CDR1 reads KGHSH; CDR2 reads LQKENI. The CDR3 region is CASTQGGDYNEQFF. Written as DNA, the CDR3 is TGTGCCAGCACCCAAGGGGGAGATTACAATGAGCAGTTCTTC.

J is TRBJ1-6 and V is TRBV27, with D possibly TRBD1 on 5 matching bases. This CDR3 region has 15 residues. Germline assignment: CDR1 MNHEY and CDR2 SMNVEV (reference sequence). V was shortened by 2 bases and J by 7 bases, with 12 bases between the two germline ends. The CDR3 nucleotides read TGTGCCAGCAGTTTAAGGGGATTTATGAATTCACCCCTCCACTTT. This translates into CASSLRGFMNSPLHF.

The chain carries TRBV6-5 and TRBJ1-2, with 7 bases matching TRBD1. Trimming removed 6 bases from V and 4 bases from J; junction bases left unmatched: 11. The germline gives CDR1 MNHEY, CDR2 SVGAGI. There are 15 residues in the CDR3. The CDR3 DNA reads TGTGCCAGCAGCCAAAGGGACAGACGGGGCTATGGCTACACCTTC. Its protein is CASSQRDRRGYGYTF.

CDR3 DNA sequence: TGTGCCAGCAGCTTAACAGCGAACACTGAAGCTTTCTTT. Translated, it gives CASSLTANTEAFF. This chain joins TRBV5-4 and TRBJ1-1, with D unresolved. Germline values: CDR1 SGHNT, CDR2 YYREEE (reference sequence). CDR3 length: 13 residues. The V end lost 2 bases, the J end lost 1 base, and 6 bases lay between the germline ends.

The CDR3 DNA reads as TGTGCCAGCAGTGAACAACAGACCCAAGAGACCCAGTACTTC. Amino acids: CASSEQQTQETQYF. V usage is TRBV2 and J usage is TRBJ2-5; D unclear. With 2 bases removed from V and 1 base from J, the gap between germline ends came to 8 bases. The CDR3 extends over 14 amino acids. Germline V lookup: CDR1 SNHLY, CDR2 FYNNEI.

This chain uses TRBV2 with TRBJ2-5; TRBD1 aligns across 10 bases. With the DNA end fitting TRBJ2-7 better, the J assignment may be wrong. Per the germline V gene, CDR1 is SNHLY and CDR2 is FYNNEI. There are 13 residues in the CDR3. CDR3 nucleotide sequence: TGTGCCAGCAACCGGGACAGGGGAGACGAGCAGTACTTC. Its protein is CASNRDRGDEQYF.

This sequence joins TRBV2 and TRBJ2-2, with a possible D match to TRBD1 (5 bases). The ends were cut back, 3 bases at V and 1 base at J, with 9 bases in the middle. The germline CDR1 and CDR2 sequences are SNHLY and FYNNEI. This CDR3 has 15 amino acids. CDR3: CASSDGHLNTGELFF. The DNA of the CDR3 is TGTGCCAGCAGTGACGGACACCTGAACACCGGGGAGCTGTTTTTT.

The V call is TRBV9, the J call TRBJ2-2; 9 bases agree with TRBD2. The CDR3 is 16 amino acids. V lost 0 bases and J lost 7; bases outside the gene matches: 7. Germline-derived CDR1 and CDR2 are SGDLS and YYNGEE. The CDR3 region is CASSVGGSGGFGELFF. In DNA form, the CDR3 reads TGTGCCAGCAGCGTAGGAGGTAGCGGGGGATTCGGGGAGCTGTTTTTT.

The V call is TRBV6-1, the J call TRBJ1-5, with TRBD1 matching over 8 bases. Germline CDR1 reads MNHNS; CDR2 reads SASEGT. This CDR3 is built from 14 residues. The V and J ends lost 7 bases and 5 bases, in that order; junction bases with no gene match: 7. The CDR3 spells CASTGDRGYQPQHF. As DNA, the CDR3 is TGTGCCAGCACCGGTGACAGGGGCTATCAGCCCCAGCATTTT.